Here is one TCR beta chain with its context. Treatment of the sample: roughly 20 received Ad26.COV2.S at low or high dose, single or two shots; a few received placebo; per-sample allocation not given. Specimen acquisition occurred on day 63 following the initial vaccine or placebo injection. At a Boston site, the person donating was an adult of 18-55 years. V shed 0 bases and J shed 5 bases, with 13 bases lying between them. The CDR3 is 15 amino acids. CDR1 is MNHEY and CDR2 is SMNVEV in the germline V gene (reference sequence). This record belongs to a study of Ad26.COV2.S vaccination and SARS-CoV-2 variants. Turning to the study itself: Intramuscularly, Ad26.COV2.S was given either once or twice, 56 days apart.

The assay was immunoSEQ multiplex PCR, and TCRdb's table has in-frame clones only and misses some. The top ten clones hold approximately 1.5% of a sample with roughly 700,000 clones, roughly 90% of them seen once. The gene calls are TRBV27 and TRBJ1-2, with D possibly matching TRBD1 (6 bases). This receptor was identified in a person aged 18-60 years who received the Ad26.COV2.S COVID-19 vaccine or a placebo. Sequences were derived from peripheral blood, sampled in a trial of Ad26.COV2.S vaccine versus placebo. The CDR3 region has the DNA TGTGCCAGCAGTTTATCGCCCCGGGGGGCGTATGGCTACACCTTC. Protein: CASSLSPRGAYGYTF.